This T cell receptor beta chain was documented in a study of cytomegalovirus exposure and HLA in healthy donors. Study background: About four fifths of 398 genotyped donors fell in the Caucasian-associated ancestry cluster. Study-wide results and limits: CMV serostatus stood as the only immune exposure information on hand.

On this clone: Its antigen is as yet unknown.

The PCR made use of 60 Vbeta and 13 Jbeta primers. Some clones are missing from TCRdb's copy, which holds only in-frame ones; the method was immunoSEQ multiplex PCR. The repertoire has some 99,000 clones, 81% of them found once; the top ten carry roughly 2%. The CDR3 loop spans 15 amino acids. V dropped 1 base and J dropped 8; count of bases not matched to a gene: 6. Germline V CDR1 and CDR2: KGHSH, LQKENI. The rearrangement joins TRBV18 to TRBJ1-4; 8 nucleotides match TRBD1. Sequenced material: PBMCs. This TCR was sampled from a woman aged 30 to 39 in good health and CMV-seronegative. The DNA of the CDR3 is TGTGCCAGCTCACCACTGCAGGGGGCGCAAGAAAAACTGTTTTTT. Its protein is CASSPLQGAQEKLFF.